Here is one T cell receptor (beta chain) with its context. V gave up 3 bases and J gave up 2 bases; unmatched junction bases: 6. CDR3 length: 15 amino acids. Germline CDR1 and CDR2: MNHEY and SMNVEV (reference sequence). Some clones are missing from TCRdb's copy, which holds only in-frame ones; the method was immunoSEQ multiplex PCR. The sample consists of 12,000 or so clones, around 85% of them appearing once. The data belong to a study of cytotoxic CD8 clonotypes in ibrutinib-treated CLL. The clonotype was recovered from a human donor with chronic lymphocytic leukemia. Sequenced here: PBMCs, sampled at disease progression, from a patient treated with ibrutinib. The chain carries TRBV27 and TRBJ2-5, with 7 nucleotides matching TRBD1. In DNA, the CDR3 is TGTGCCAGCAGTTTTTTAGGCAGGGGGCAAGAGACCCAGTACTTC. Translating gives CASSFLGRGQETQYF.